The clone carrying this T cell receptor beta chain came up a few times. The sample comes from a study of technical replicates of blood from a handful of donors. The germline V gene encodes CDR1 KGHSH and CDR2 LQKENI. V shed 6 bases and J shed 0 bases, with 9 bases lying between them. The CDR3 has 14 residues. Data came from immunoSEQ multiplex PCR; TCRdb stores just in-frame clones and leaves some out. The table lists 40,000 to 60,000 clones, around 83% of them singletons. Sequencing was done on a sample of PBMCs. The chain joins TRBV18 to TRBJ1-5; possibly TRBD1 for D (5 bases). The source of this sequence is a human donor in good health. Some clones in this sample may be carry-over from other donors' samples. For the CDR3, the DNA is TGTGCCAGCTCCCCCCAGGGTAGCAATCAGCCCCAGCATTTT. Protein sequence: CASSPQGSNQPQHF. The variable domain in full, completed from reference TRBV18 and TRBJ1-5, reads NAGVMQNPRHLVRRRGQEARLRCSPMKGHSHVYWYRQLPEEGLKFMVYLQKENIIDESGMPKERFSAEFPKEGPSILRIQQVVRGDSAAYFCASSPQGSNQPQHFGDGTRLSIL.